This TCR beta chain was profiled in a study of PD-1 blockade in classical Hodgkin lymphoma. General study findings and limits: The study found that TCR diversity rose significantly by C4D1 in CD4+ but not CD8+ cells. Healthy donors were reported to have higher baseline TCR diversity than newly diagnosed patients. Baseline diversity in complete responders resembled that of newly diagnosed patients.

All patients experienced relapse after autologous stem cell transplantation, and brentuximab vedotin exposure was variable. When best responses were assessed, they were complete response, partial response or progressive disease. TCRdb's copy holds only in-frame clones and misses some; the assay was immunoSEQ multiplex PCR. The sample holds fewer than 45,000 clones; around 87% are singletons and the top ten take more than 5.5%. This clone was seen once. Its specificity is unknown. Germline-derived CDR1 and CDR2 are MDHEN and SYDVKM. This CDR3 comprises 15 residues. Trimming cost V 5 bases and J 7 bases, with 17 bases left between them.

The chain couples TRBV28 to TRBJ1-4; a weak D match, TRBD1 (5 bases). The receptor was isolated from a human donor with classical Hodgkin lymphoma. Sequenced material: peripheral blood mononuclear cells (PBMCs), taken before the second cycle of nivolumab. CDR3 sequence reads: CASSLRSGTGEKLFF. As DNA, the CDR3 is TGTGCCAGCAGTCTACGATCTGGGACGGGTGAAAAACTGTTTTTT.